This T cell receptor (beta chain) emerged from a study of cytomegalovirus exposure and HLA in healthy donors. Study-level points and caveats: Follow-up analysis seemed to connect common viral pathogens with several of the most significant clusters identified. Fewer N-insertions (relative to the roughly 730-donor mean) were reportedly seen in an Asian-associated ancestry cluster in a later analysis. The investigators catalogued some 150 TCR beta chains as cytomegalovirus-associated.

The CDR3 covers 13 residues. CDR1 and CDR2 (germline): SGHNT, YYREEE (reference sequence). Trimming shortened V by 2 bases and J by 1 base, and 6 bases separated the two germline ends. The PCR contained 60 Vbeta and 13 Jbeta primers. The protocol was immunoSEQ multiplex PCR, while the TCRdb copy is restricted to in-frame clones and leaves out a portion. The table has roughly 130,000 clones, around three quarters seen once. As concerns this clone: Its antigen is not known.

The sequencing input was PBMCs. This sequence originates from a man under 40 in good health and CMV-seronegative. V usage is TRBV5-4 and J usage is TRBJ1-2, with a possible D match to TRBD1 (5 bases). CDR3 sequence: CASSFQGNYGYTF. For the CDR3, the DNA is TGTGCCAGCAGCTTCCAGGGTAACTATGGCTACACCTTC.